One sample yielded the 23 T cell receptor beta chains listed below, sequenced in a study of beta chain features in type 1 diabetes. As every portion of the isolated RNA was reverse transcribed, the sequencing read expressed TCRB transcripts. Profiling relied on immunoSEQ multiplex PCR, and the TCRdb table lists in-frame clones only, not all of them. The sample comprises just over 600,000 clones, around 15% of which are singletons, and about 0.093% rests with the top ten. Sequenced material: naive CD4+ T cells from blood. These TCRs come from a man aged 18 to 30 in good health.

The gene calls are TRBV19 and TRBJ2-1; 13 bases line up with TRBD2. Looked up from germline, CDR1 is LNHDA and CDR2 is SQIVND (reference sequence). V gave up 10 bases and J gave up 6 bases; unmatched junction bases: 9. The CDR3 loop spans 15 amino acids. CDR3 sequence reads: CATLPGLAGSNEQFF. The CDR3 nucleotides read TGTGCCACTTTACCGGGACTAGCGGGAAGCAATGAGCAGTTCTTC.

V gene TRBV2 combines with J gene TRBJ2-7; 8 bases line up with TRBD1. V dropped 9 bases and J dropped 2; count of bases not matched to a gene: 6. Germline V lookup: CDR1 SNHLY, CDR2 FYNNEI. This CDR3 has 13 residues. CDR3 in DNA: TGTGCCAGGGGACAGACAGGGGCCTACGAGCAGTACTTC. Its translation is CARGQTGAYEQYF. Variable domain in full (rest from reference TRBV2 and TRBJ2-7): EPEVTQTPSHQVTQMGQEVILRCVPISNHLYFYWYRQILGQKVEFLVSFYNNEISEKSEIFDDQFSVERPDGSNFTLKIRSTKLEDSAMYFCARGQTGAYEQYFGPGTRLTVT.

The chain joins TRBV7-2 to TRBJ2-5; D gene ambiguous. This CDR3 spans 13 amino acids. The germline CDR1 and CDR2 sequences are SGHTA and FQGNSA. Trimming stripped 5 bases from V and 3 bases from J, with 10 bases between. The CDR3 DNA reads TGTGCCAGCAGCAAGGACCTCAAAGAGACCCAGTACTTC. This translates into CASSKDLKETQYF.

Only a few counts were recorded for this clone. The chain joins TRBV14 to TRBJ1-1; tentative D call: TRBD1 (6 bases). The V end was cut by 4 bases, the J end by 0 bases, with 12 bases between. The CDR3 extends over 15 amino acids. Germline V gene data show CDR1 as SGHDN and CDR2 as FVKESK. The CDR3 loop reads CASSPLGGLNTEAFF. The CDR3 DNA follows: TGTGCCAGCAGCCCTCTCGGGGGCCTGAACACTGAAGCTTTCTTT.

In DNA, the CDR3 is TGTGCCAGCAGCCAAGTAGGGGGCGGGGAACAGCCCCAGCATTTT. Its translation is CASSQVGGGEQPQHF. The gene calls are TRBV4-2 and TRBJ1-5, with 7 positions matching TRBD1. V lost 1 base, J lost 7 bases, and 7 bases stayed unmatched. Germline CDR1 is LGHNA and CDR2 is YNFKEQ. The CDR3 has 15 amino acids.

A few counts support this clone. The CDR3 sequence is CAWSGSGGGHEKLFF. The CDR3 region has the DNA TGTGCCTGGAGTGGGTCAGGCGGAGGCCATGAAAAACTGTTTTTT. J is TRBJ1-4 and V is TRBV30, with D hard to call. This CDR3 comprises 15 residues. V was shortened by 1 base and J by 6 bases, with 15 bases between the two germline ends. From germline, CDR1 is GTSNPN and CDR2 SVGIG (reference sequence).

This chain connects TRBV19 to TRBJ1-5, with unresolved D. Germline loops: CDR1 LNHDA, CDR2 SQIVND (reference sequence). The CDR3 contains 14 residues. V was trimmed by 3 bases and J by 3 bases, leaving 9 bases between them. The CDR3 region has the DNA TGTGCCAGTAGTATGGCCAGCTTCAATCAGCCCCAGCATTTT. Translating it yields CASSMASFNQPQHF.

In this sample, this clone turned up a few times. The chain recombines TRBV27 with TRBJ2-7; D possibly matches TRBD1 or TRBD2 (6 bases each). The ends were cut back, 0 bases at V and 8 bases at J, with 14 bases in the middle. Germline-derived CDR1 and CDR2 are MNHEY and SMNVEV (reference sequence). This CDR3 is 14 amino acids long. The CDR3 DNA is TGTGCCAGCAGTTTATCGAGGTGGGGGGCGCAGCAGTACTTC. Protein sequence: CASSLSRWGAQQYF.

The chain employs TRBV7-2 and TRBJ2-7; D is possibly TRBD2 (6 bases). The germline CDR1 and CDR2 sequences are SGHTA and FQGNSA. Trimming took off 5 bases at V and 5 bases at J, with 19 bases between the two ends. CDR3 length equals 15 residues. CDR3 sequence (DNA): TGTGCCAGCAGCAGGGGAGGACTAACTGGCGACGAGCAGTACTTC. Amino acids: CASSRGGLTGDEQYF.

This clone was counted only a few times. V gene TRBV7-2 combines with J gene TRBJ2-5; no clear D gene. Per germline, CDR1 SGHTA and CDR2 FQGNSA. The CDR3 contains 12 residues. The V gene lost 3 bases and the J gene lost 0 bases, with 2 bases spanning the gap. CDR3 sequence (DNA): TGTGCCAGCAGCTTGTACCAAGAGACCCAGTACTTC. Amino acids: CASSLYQETQYF.

The V and J genes are TRBV9 and TRBJ2-7; TRBD1 aligns across 10 bases. The CDR3 spans 15 residues. CDR1 is SGDLS, CDR2 YYNGEE, per germline. J was trimmed by 6 bases and V by 4 bases; bases with no gene match: 10. CDR3 sequence: CASSLSGTGVLEQYF. The CDR3 DNA sequence: TGTGCCAGCAGCTTGTCCGGGACAGGGGTTCTCGAGCAGTACTTC.

The chain has TRBV7-2 and TRBJ1-3; no firm D call. The CDR3 runs to 13 residues. The V end lost 5 bases, the J end lost 0 bases, and 5 bases lay between the germline ends. Germline loops: CDR1 SGHTA, CDR2 FQGNSA. The CDR3 bases are TGTGCCAGCAGCCTTAACTCTGGAAACACCATATATTTT. Protein: CASSLNSGNTIYF.

This clone was observed a few times. V usage is TRBV5-4 and J usage is TRBJ1-2; D is uncertain. V dropped 0 bases and J dropped 2 bases, with 11 bases sitting between them. CDR3 length equals 15 residues. Per the germline V gene, CDR1 is SGHNT and CDR2 is YYREEE (reference sequence). Here the CDR3 reads CASSLVLGKNYGYTF. In DNA form, the CDR3 reads TGTGCCAGCAGCTTGGTTCTGGGGAAAAACTATGGCTACACCTTC.

This clone was observed a few times. The DNA of the CDR3 is TGTGCCAGCAGTCTCGGTACGGGACAGGGCCGTCCTGGGGCCAACGTCCTGACTTTC. It is translated as CASSLGTGQGRPGANVLTF. The gene calls are TRBV28 and TRBJ2-6, with 9 bases fitting TRBD1. The CDR3 is 19 amino acids. Germline assignment: CDR1 MDHEN and CDR2 SYDVKM. The junction had 13 bases not matched to a gene; V was cut back by 5 bases and J by 2 bases. Supplemented by reference TRBV28 and TRBJ2-6, the full variable domain reads DVKVTQSSRYLVKRTGEKVFLECVQDMDHENMFWYRQDPGLGLRLIYFSYDVKMKEKGDIPEGYSVSREKKERFSLILESASTNQTSMYLCASSLGTGQGRPGANVLTFGAGSRLTVL.

To note about this clone: This CDR3 is also generated by other DNA sequences in the sample. This rearrangement joins TRBV5-4 to TRBJ1-1; 8 bases are shared with TRBD1. Trimming took 4 bases from V and 1 from J; bases not matched to a gene: 6. Germline V CDR1 and CDR2: SGHNT, YYREEE (reference sequence). The CDR3 is 15 residues long. The CDR3 DNA is TGTGCCAGCAGCCCGAGGACAGGGCCGAACACTGAAGCTTTCTTT. It yields the protein CASSPRTGPNTEAFF.

This clone appeared a few times. V and J are TRBV10-3 and TRBJ2-7; 9 bases line up with TRBD1. V was pared by 7 bases and J by 0 bases, with 4 bases of the junction left unmatched. This CDR3 is built from 14 residues. Germline lookup yields CDR1 ENHRY and CDR2 SYGVKD. The CDR3 region is CAITRDRVSYEQYF. The CDR3 coding sequence is TGTGCCATCACCCGGGACAGGGTCTCCTACGAGCAGTACTTC.

This clone was seen more than once but under ten times. The chain links TRBV9 to TRBJ1-3; D unclear. Looked up from germline, CDR1 is SGDLS and CDR2 is YYNGEE. Trimming shortened V by 0 bases and J by 0 bases, and 7 bases separated the two germline ends. The CDR3 runs to 15 residues. CDR3 coding DNA: TGTGCCAGCAGCGTAGCACTCTTCTCTGGAAACACCATATATTTT. Translated, it gives CASSVALFSGNTIYF.

The chain has TRBV7-2 and TRBJ2-7; D ambiguous. The CDR3 covers 12 residues. Deletions cut 5 bases from V and 6 bases from J, with 11 bases between. Per germline, CDR1 SGHTA and CDR2 FQGNSA. DNA of the CDR3: TGTGCCAGCAGCCCTGATGGTCTCGAGCAGTACTTC. This gives the protein CASSPDGLEQYF. The full variable domain, in which reference TRBV7-2 and TRBJ2-7 provide the parts outside the CDR3, is GAGVSQSPSNKVTEKGKDVELRCDPISGHTALYWYRQSLGQGLEFLIYFQGNSAPDKSGLPSDRFSAERTGGSVSTLTIQRTQQEDSAVYLCASSPDGLEQYFGPGTRLTVT.

There are a few counts of this clone. The rearrangement uses TRBV19 and TRBJ1-4; D gene ambiguous. CDR1 is LNHDA and CDR2 is SQIVND in the germline V gene (reference sequence). CDR3 length: 13 residues. Trimming left V 8 bases short and J 8 bases short, with 15 bases between. The CDR3 region has the DNA TGTGCCAGTCGCCCGCGAGGGCCGGAAAAACTGTTTTTT. Residues: CASRPRGPEKLFF.

This clone came up a few times. The V call is TRBV5-1, the J call TRBJ1-6; D remains unclear. Germline V lookup: CDR1 SGHRS, CDR2 YFSETQ. The CDR3 has 16 residues. Between the trimmed V and J ends, which lost 2 bases and 7 bases, there was a span of 16 bases. CDR3 protein: CASSFIGVRENSPLHF. The CDR3 bases are TGCGCCAGCAGCTTCATCGGCGTCCGCGAAAATTCACCCCTCCACTTT.

The chain recombines TRBV29-1 with TRBJ2-3; the D is unclear. The CDR3 sequence is 18 residues long. Germline assignment: CDR1 SQVTM and CDR2 ANQGSEA. Deletions cut 3 bases from V and 0 bases from J, with 22 bases between. The DNA of the CDR3 is TGCAGCGTTGAGGCAGATAGACCGGGCCCTAGAAGCACAGATACGCAGTATTTT. This encodes CSVEADRPGPRSTDTQYF.

The chain employs TRBV20-1 and TRBJ2-7; D is unclear. V lost 3 bases to trimming and J lost 7 bases, with 10 bases between them. The CDR3 has 11 residues. Germline loops: CDR1 DFQATT, CDR2 SNEGSKA (reference sequence). The CDR3 loop is CSARVYLEQYF. The CDR3 DNA follows: TGCAGTGCTAGGGTTTACCTGGAGCAGTACTTC.

The chain has TRBV2 and TRBJ1-5, with 7 nucleotides matching TRBD1. CDR1 is SNHLY, CDR2 FYNNEI, per germline. There are 14 residues in the CDR3. J gave up 4 bases and V 6 bases, and 6 bases lay outside the gene matches. The DNA for the CDR3 is TGTGCCAGCAGGCGAGACAGGGCAAATCAGCCCCAGCATTTT. Its protein is CASRRDRANQPQHF.